A single sample gave rise to the 21 T cell receptor beta chains below, sequenced in a study of siplizumab effects on memory and regulatory T cells. Only in-frame clones appear in the TCRdb table, and some are missing; sequencing was by immunoSEQ multiplex PCR. The sample records about 62,000 clones, 79% being singletons. Sequenced material: memory CD4+ T cells sorted from blood. These receptor sequences come from a human donor in good health.

This clone was seen more than once but under ten times. This rearrangement joins TRBV18 to TRBJ1-4; D may be TRBD1 (5 bases). Germline CDR1 is KGHSH and CDR2 is LQKENI. The V and J ends lost 3 bases and 8 bases respectively, with 16 bases between them. The CDR3 runs 15 residues. Here the CDR3 reads CASSPSPGLREKLFF. In nucleotides, the CDR3 is TGTGCCAGCTCACCGTCTCCGGGGCTTCGAGAAAAACTGTTTTTT.

This clone was seen a single time. The chain has TRBV5-5 and TRBJ1-1; 10 positions agree with TRBD1. The trim removed 4 bases at V and 5 bases at J, leaving 8 bases unmatched. The CDR3 length is 15 residues. Germline lookup yields CDR1 SGHKS and CDR2 YYEKEE (reference sequence). The CDR3 coding sequence is TGTGCCAGCAGCCCACCGGGACAGGGGAGAACTGAAGCTTTCTTT. Protein: CASSPPGQGRTEAFF.

The chain has TRBV28 and TRBJ2-7; TRBD2 agrees at 8 bases. Germline trimming cut 1 base from V and 4 bases from J; bases unmatched to any gene: 6. This CDR3 has 15 amino acids. Germline CDR1 reads MDHEN; CDR2 reads SYDVKM. In nucleotides, the CDR3 is TGTGCCAGCAGTTTATCCTCGGGGGGGGGATACGAGCAGTACTTC. The encoded protein is CASSLSSGGGYEQYF.

The rearrangement uses TRBV11-2 and TRBJ2-5, with a possible D match to TRBD1 (6 bases). CDR3 length: 16 amino acids. Germline lookup yields CDR1 SGHAT and CDR2 FQNNGV. Trimming cost V 4 bases and J 5 bases, with 20 bases left between them. The CDR3 nucleotides read TGTGCCAGCAGCTCCTTAGTACAGGGATCCGGGGAGACCCAGTACTTC. This codes for CASSSLVQGSGETQYF.

The V call is TRBV5-5, the J call TRBJ2-7; 8 positions agree with TRBD1. CDR1 is SGHKS, CDR2 YYEKEE, per germline (reference sequence). Losses at the gene ends were 4 bases for V and 0 bases for J; bases not matched to a gene: 9. The CDR3 is 16 residues long. The CDR3 spells CASSTSGGSSSYEQYF. In nucleotides, the CDR3 is TGTGCCAGCAGCACTTCAGGGGGCTCGTCCTCCTACGAGCAGTACTTC.

The chain employs TRBV6-5 and TRBJ1-2, with 11 nucleotides matching TRBD1. The CDR3 is made up of 15 amino acids. The junction had 7 bases not matched to a gene; V was cut back by 4 bases and J by 6 bases. Germline V gives CDR1 MNHEY, CDR2 SVGAGI. CDR3 in amino acids: CASSSQPGQGDGYTF. In DNA, the CDR3 is TGTGCCAGCAGTTCACAACCGGGACAGGGGGATGGCTACACCTTC.

With regard to this clone: One junction end does not reproduce the germline sequence, and a read error may be involved. Other DNA sequences from this sample encode an identical CDR3 as well. The V call is TRBV5-6, the J call TRBJ2-4; D perhaps matches TRBD2 (6 bases). This CDR3 is 12 amino acids long. Germline CDR1 reads SGHDT; CDR2 reads YYEEEE. This CDR3 reads CASSLGGDIQYF. Written as DNA, the CDR3 is TGCGCCAGCAGCTTGGGGGGTGACATTCAGTACTTC.

The chain employs TRBV7-6 and TRBJ2-7, with D uncertain. V gave up 1 base and J gave up 5 bases, with 15 bases separating them. The CDR3 has 15 residues. In germline, CDR1 is SGHVS, CDR2 FNYEAQ. The CDR3 protein is CASSLELQRFNEQYF. In nucleotides, the CDR3 is TGTGCCAGCAGCTTAGAGCTACAGCGATTCAACGAGCAGTACTTC.

This chain links TRBV6-1 with TRBJ2-7, with D hard to call. The CDR3 spans 12 residues. Germline values: CDR1 MNHNS, CDR2 SASEGT. V lost 2 bases, J lost 6 bases, and 8 bases lay in between. Here the CDR3 DNA reads TGTGCCAGCAGTGAATTTCGGGTCGAGCAGTACTTC. This gives the protein CASSEFRVEQYF.

This chain uses TRBV11-3 with TRBJ2-7, with D possibly being TRBD1 (6 bases). Germline loops: CDR1 SGHNT, CDR2 YENEEA. With 3 bases removed from V and 5 bases from J, the gap between germline ends came to 8 bases. CDR3 size: 12 residues. The CDR3 loop is CASSLRGNEQYF. The CDR3 bases are TGTGCCAGCAGCTTGAGGGGGAACGAGCAGTACTTC.

This chain uses TRBV30 with TRBJ2-2; D is perhaps TRBD1 or TRBD2 (5 bases each). The CDR3 is 14 amino acids. Per the germline V gene, CDR1 is GTSNPN and CDR2 is SVGIG (reference sequence). Trimming removed 4 bases from V and 6 bases from J, with 15 bases in between. CDR3: CAWMGPGHAGELFF. Written as DNA, the CDR3 is TGTGCCTGGATGGGTCCGGGGCATGCCGGGGAGCTGTTTTTT.

There are a few counts of this clone. V and J are TRBV6-5 and TRBJ2-5, with 8 positions matching TRBD2. Trimming at V came to 6 bases and at J to 7 bases, leaving 10 bases not matched to a gene. Per the germline V gene, CDR1 is MNHEY and CDR2 is SVGAGI. The CDR3 is 14 residues long. The CDR3 sequence: CASSKERGRGTQYF. The CDR3 bases are TGTGCCAGCAGCAAAGAGCGGGGGAGGGGGACCCAGTACTTC.

This chain links TRBV19 with TRBJ1-2, with D unclear. The CDR3 contains 11 residues. The germline gives CDR1 LNHDA, CDR2 SQIVND (reference sequence). V dropped 8 bases and J dropped 3 bases, with 7 bases sitting between them. CDR3 protein: CASVRDYGYTF. In nucleotides, the CDR3 is TGTGCCAGTGTCCGGGACTATGGCTACACCTTC.

This clone was found once. The V call is TRBV7-9, the J call TRBJ1-1, with a possible D match to TRBD1 (6 bases). The germline gives CDR1 SEHNR, CDR2 FQNEAQ (reference sequence). CDR3 length: 14 amino acids. V was shortened by 5 bases and J by 2 bases, with 12 bases between the two germline ends. CDR3 in amino acids: CASSANRVNTEAFF. DNA for the CDR3: TGTGCCAGCAGCGCAAACAGGGTTAACACTGAAGCTTTCTTT.

This chain joins TRBV6-5 and TRBJ2-3; D is ambiguous. The CDR3 runs 12 residues. Trimming left V 5 bases short and J 5 bases short, with 8 bases between. CDR1 MNHEY and CDR2 SVGAGI come from the germline V gene. CDR3: CASSPDVDTQYF. CDR3 nucleotide sequence: TGTGCCAGCAGTCCCGATGTAGATACGCAGTATTTT.

The V call is TRBV5-1, the J call TRBJ1-2; possible D gene TRBD1, 5 bases. CDR1 and CDR2 (germline): SGHRS, YFSETQ. V dropped 0 bases and J dropped 8 bases, with 14 bases sitting between them. CDR3 length: 14 amino acids. CDR3 in amino acids: CASSLEVVAGGYTF. The CDR3, as DNA: TGCGCCAGCAGCTTGGAGGTGGTGGCAGGGGGCTACACCTTC. The full variable domain, rest sourced from reference TRBV5-1 and TRBJ1-2, is KAGVTQTPRYLIKTRGQQVTLSCSPISGHRSVSWYQQTPGQGLQFLFEYFSETQRNKGNFPGRFSGRQFSNSRSEMNVSTLELGDSALYLCASSLEVVAGGYTFGSGTRLTVV.

The V call is TRBV6-6, the J call TRBJ1-2; D unresolved. V was shortened by 0 bases and J by 7 bases, with 15 bases between the two germline ends. Germline V gene data show CDR1 as MNHNY and CDR2 as SVGAGI (reference sequence). The CDR3 contains 15 residues. CDR3 sequence (DNA): TGTGCCAGCAGTTACTCGAGCTCCCGGAATCGTGGCTACACCTTC. Its protein is CASSYSSSRNRGYTF.

The chain couples TRBV18 to TRBJ2-1; TRBD2 matches 7 bases. CDR1 is KGHSH and CDR2 is LQKENI in the germline V gene. This CDR3 is 16 amino acids long. The V gene end was trimmed by 1 base and the J gene end by 5 bases; junction bases not matched to a gene: 8. The CDR3 loop is CASSPRHQAGNNEQFF. The CDR3 DNA sequence: TGTGCCAGCTCACCACGTCACCAAGCGGGAAACAATGAGCAGTTCTTC.

The chain joins TRBV5-1 to TRBJ2-7, with a weak D call TRBD1 (6 bases). V was cut by 5 bases and J by 3 bases, with 12 bases left in between. There are 13 residues in the CDR3. Germline loops: CDR1 SGHRS, CDR2 YFSETQ. In DNA form, the CDR3 reads TGCGCCAGCAGAGCAGGGGATGGCTACGAGCAGTACTTC. This encodes CASRAGDGYEQYF.

The rearrangement links TRBV28 to TRBJ2-7, with a tentative D call TRBD1 (6 bases). The CDR3 contains 14 residues. Trimming left V 8 bases short and J 12 bases short, with 26 bases between. Germline V gene lookup returns CDR1 MDHEN and CDR2 SYDVKM. CDR3 protein: CASEGRDISTRLYF. The CDR3 bases are TGTGCCAGCGAGGGTCGGGACATATCGACCCGCCTGTACTTC.

The chain combines TRBV5-4 with TRBJ2-1; D not certain. The CDR3 runs to 11 residues. V was shortened by 5 bases and J by 5 bases, with 5 bases between the two germline ends. The germline gives CDR1 SGHNT, CDR2 YYREEE (reference sequence). The CDR3 coding sequence is TGTGCCAGCAGTTCAAACAATGAGCAGTTCTTC. Translation gives CASSSNNEQFF.